This note documents a single T cell receptor (beta chain) sequence. Alongside a J-beta primer mix, a sample-barcoded 5' primer served in a second PCR lasting roughly 7 to 11 cycles. Template switching added a 12-random-nucleotide identifier to every cDNA molecule. Using its own MiXCR run on the 5' RACE reads, TCRdb lists one record per CDR3 protein. The repertoire has 1.4 million to 1.5 million distinct CDR3 sequences, about 43% of them found once; the top ten carry 7.9%. The data are from a study of blood T cells in healthy people across ages. Between the trimmed V and J ends, which lost 5 bases and 3 bases, there was a span of 13 bases. The CDR3 contains 14 residues. Germline V gives CDR1 SEHNR, CDR2 FQNEAQ (reference sequence).

The V gene is TRBV7-9, the J gene TRBJ1-2; possible D gene TRBD1, 5 bases. Sample: blood. This receptor was taken from a woman aged 18-29 years in good health. As DNA, the CDR3 is TGTGCCAGCAGCCGGGGGGTTCTTTACTATGGCTACACCTTC. This codes for CASSRGVLYYGYTF.